The rows below give T cell receptor beta chains drawn from one sample of a study of T cell responses to AZD1222 COVID-19 vaccine. Sequencing used immunoSEQ multiplex PCR; TCRdb keeps in-frame clones, though not all of them. The sample shows 120,000 to 150,000 clones, 85% to 95% of them seen only once. Material: peripheral blood, obtained on day 0 of AZD1222 vaccination. These receptors were taken from an adult in good health. The CDR3 runs from the conserved cysteine through the conserved F or W. The order of the fields is J gene, V gene, clone size, D gene, CDR3 protein, CDR3 DNA. A D gene is named only where the DNA matches it firmly. Clone size appears in some rows only: once, few, many, or a class for an expanded clone.

TRBJ2-3	TRBV10-2	NA	TRBD2	CASSGPGLAGGWADTQYF	TGCGCCAGCAGTGGGCCGGGACTAGCGGGAGGGTGGGCAGATACGCAGTATTTT
TRBJ2-7	TRBV2	NA	NA	CASSYRAGIYEQYF	TGTGCCAGCAGTTACCGGGCTGGCATCTACGAGCAGTACTTC
TRBJ2-5	TRBV29-1	NA	TRBD1	CSVEGGHNRGKGPLGPTQETQYF	TGCAGCGTTGAAGGAGGGCACAACAGGGGTAAGGGACCTCTAGGGCCCACACAAGAGACCCAGTACTTC
TRBJ1-5	TRBV9	NA	NA	CASSAPDSNQPQHF	TGTGCCAGCAGCGCGCCGGACAGTAATCAGCCCCAGCATTTT
TRBJ1-3	TRBV7-9	NA	NA	CASSWRGANSGNTIYF	TGTGCCAGCAGCTGGCGCGGAGCCAACTCTGGAAACACCATATATTTT
TRBJ2-1	TRBV19	NA	NA	CASSTNIQPYNEQFF	TGTGCCAGTAGTACCAATATTCAACCCTACAATGAGCAGTTCTTC
TRBJ1-1	TRBV6-5	once	NA	CASTRGVSTEAFF	TGTGCCAGCACTAGGGGAGTTAGCACTGAAGCTTTCTTT
TRBJ1-2	TRBV7-2	NA	NA	CASSKTGPYGYTF	TGTGCCAGCAGTAAGACGGGCCCCTATGGCTACACCTTC
TRBJ1-5	TRBV25-1	NA	NA	CASSDKYSNQPQHF	TGTGCCAGCAGTGATAAGTATAGCAATCAGCCCCAGCATTTT
TRBJ1-1	TRBV7-3	NA	NA	CASSLQPGSVTEAFF	TGTGCCAGCAGCTTACAGCCAGGGAGTGTGACTGAAGCTTTCTTT
TRBJ2-1	TRBV5-8	NA	TRBD2	CASRPLAAPYNEQFF	TGTGCCAGCAGACCCCTAGCGGCCCCCTACAATGAGCAGTTCTTC
TRBJ2-7	TRBV12-5	NA	NA	CASGNTGTYEQYF	TGTGCTAGTGGAAACACGGGGACTTACGAGCAGTACTTC
TRBJ1-1	TRBV5-6	NA	TRBD1	CASSPGQKNTEAFF	TGTGCCAGCAGCCCGGGACAGAAGAACACTGAAGCTTTCTTT
TRBJ1-2	TRBV11-3	NA	TRBD1	CASSPDRENYGYTF	TGTGCCAGCAGCCCTGACAGGGAAAACTATGGCTACACCTTC
TRBJ1-6	TRBV9	NA	TRBD1	CASSAGTGNSPLHF	TGTGCCAGCAGCGCCGGGACAGGGAATTCACCCCTCCACTTT
TRBJ1-2	TRBV6-5	NA	TRBD1	CASSYSTGTKPYGYTF	TGTGCCAGCAGTTACTCGACAGGGACTAAGCCGTATGGCTACACCTTC
TRBJ2-7	TRBV10-3	NA	TRBD2	CAISGQTAGTIDEQYF	TGTGCCATCAGTGGACAGACAGCGGGGACGATCGACGAGCAGTACTTC
TRBJ1-1	TRBV5-5	NA	NA	CASSQAFGRRTEAFF	TGTGCCAGCAGCCAGGCTTTCGGCAGGAGGACTGAAGCTTTCTTT
TRBJ2-7	TRBV10-3	NA	NA	CAISESTGRTGEQYF	TGTGCCATCAGTGAGTCGACGGGCAGAACGGGCGAGCAGTACTTC
TRBJ1-1	TRBV12-3/TRBV12-4	few	NA	CASSPVLNTEAFF	TGTGCCAGCAGTCCTGTATTGAACACTGAAGCTTTCTTT
TRBJ1-2	TRBV5-4	NA	NA	CASSLARATFGYGYTF	TGTGCCAGCAGCTTGGCCCGGGCGACTTTCGGCTATGGCTACACCTTC
TRBJ2-7	TRBV6-4	NA	NA	CASTRTAFLYEQYF	TGTGCCAGTACGCGGACCGCCTTTTTGTACGAGCAGTACTTC